Sequencing of this T cell receptor beta chain was carried out in a study of OX40 agonist ivuxolimab in advanced cancers. In the study overall: People in dose escalation had one of these cancers: hepatocellular carcinoma, melanoma, renal cell or head and neck cancer. Study-wide results and limits: Among the lowest peripheral clonal expansion occurred in 0.1-3.0 mg/kg partial responders.

TCRdb's copy holds only in-frame clones and misses some; the assay was immunoSEQ multiplex PCR. The profile shows about 79,000 clones, around 85% of them singletons. Regarding this clone: Its antigen remains unidentified.

CDR1 and CDR2 (germline): SGHTA, FQGNSA. This CDR3 spans 14 amino acids. The V gene lost 6 bases and the J gene lost 6 bases, with 12 bases spanning the gap. The rearrangement links TRBV7-2 to TRBJ1-6, with D unclear. The specimen comprised CD4+ or CD8+ T cells sorted from blood, sampled in a trial of the OX40 agonist ivuxolimab. This TCR was sampled from an adult with an advanced solid tumor such as melanoma, head and neck, liver or kidney cancer. The CDR3 spells CASRSTTGNSPLHF. CDR3 DNA sequence: TGTGCCAGCAGGTCAACGACGGGTAATTCACCCCTCCACTTT.